Reported below is one T cell receptor (beta chain). What it recognizes is unknown. The record originates from a study of T-cell memory formation after mild COVID-19. At the level of the study: In these data, TCR clusters were largely donor specific.

General study findings and limits: Prior to infection, memory already included some responding clones, suggesting cross-reactive memory joined.

TCRdb itself ran the 5' RACE reads through MiXCR, one entry per CDR3 protein. There are around 390,000 distinct CDR3 sequences in the sample; approximately 16% occur only once, and 20% to 25% lies in the top ten. Trimming left V 6 bases short and J 1 base short, with 13 bases between. The CDR3 contains 13 residues. The germline V gene has CDR1 SQVTM and CDR2 ANQGSEA. The sample was PBMCs or a T cell subset sorted from them (not recorded which). This TCR came from a man aged 18 to 35 who had mild COVID-19 (a few samples of this study predate the infection). Cell type and time point are not known. This rearrangement joins TRBV29-1 to TRBJ2-7, with D possibly matching TRBD1 (6 bases). Here the CDR3 DNA reads TGCAGCGTCCGAGGGGACAAGTCCTACGAGCAGTACTTC. Residues: CSVRGDKSYEQYF.